Shown below are 19 T cell receptor beta chains from a single sample sequenced in a study of CD8+ T cells in alopecia areata (dated by TCRdb to between 2018 and 2020). Explained via the paper, the time point label denotes: baseline before oral tofacitinib. Library creation used the immunoSEQ multiplex PCR assay. To provide template for TCR sequencing, every sample had RNA extracted and reverse transcribed into cDNA. Held by TCRdb, this immuneACCESS table contains in-frame sequences only and omits some clones. Under half of the omission traces to an unresolved V gene where checked; the cause of the rest is unknown. Here the sample has around 140,000 clones; about 46% occur a single time. The ten largest account for 18% of the sample. Sequencing was performed on CD8+ T cells sorted from blood, taken at week 0. The origin of the receptors is a human donor with alopecia areata.

This clone was observed a single time. This chain joins TRBV5-6 and TRBJ2-5; weak D call: TRBD2 (7 bases). Germline assignment: CDR1 SGHDT and CDR2 YYEEEE. The CDR3 spans 13 residues. Trimming pared 0 bases from V and 5 bases from J, leaving 8 bases between. CDR3 in amino acids: CASSLEGGETQYF. CDR3 DNA: TGTGCCAGCAGCTTGGAGGGGGGGGAGACCCAGTACTTC.

This clone has more than one count but fewer than ten. The chain has TRBV9 and TRBJ1-3; D unresolved. The CDR3 has 15 amino acids. CDR1 SGDLS and CDR2 YYNGEE come from the germline V gene. V gave up 0 bases and J gave up 0 bases, with 7 bases separating them. The CDR3 bases are TGTGCCAGCAGCGTAGCCGGCAGCTCTGGAAACACCATATATTTT. It encodes CASSVAGSSGNTIYF. The complete variable domain, with remaining parts taken from reference TRBV9 and TRBJ1-3, reads DSGVTQTPKHLITATGQRVTLRCSPRSGDLSVYWYQQSLDQGLQFLIQYYNGEERAKGNILERFSAQQFPDLHSELNLSSLELGDSALYFCASSVAGSSGNTIYFGEGSWLTVV.

This CDR3 reads CASSGTSGGQETQYF. For the CDR3, the DNA is TGTGCCAGCAGTGGGACTAGCGGGGGTCAAGAGACCCAGTACTTC. The rearrangement joins TRBV2 to TRBJ2-5; 13 nucleotides align to TRBD2. Unmatched junction bases numbered 1, after V lost 4 bases and J lost 2 bases. CDR1 and CDR2 (germline): SNHLY, FYNNEI. The CDR3 is 15 amino acids.

The chain joins TRBV27 to TRBJ1-6; unclear D gene. The germline V gene has CDR1 MNHEY and CDR2 SMNVEV (reference sequence). This CDR3 spans 14 amino acids. Trimming shortened V by 2 bases and J by 10 bases, and 12 bases separated the two germline ends. The CDR3, as DNA: TGTGCCAGCAGTTTAATAAAGGCGGGGTCACCCCTCCACTTT. Translating gives CASSLIKAGSPLHF.

As concerns this clone: The sample contains more than one DNA sequence encoding this CDR3. The chain recombines TRBV6-6 with TRBJ2-7; D ambiguous. The V and J ends lost 0 bases and 4 bases respectively, with 7 bases between them. Per the germline V gene, CDR1 is MNHNY and CDR2 is SVGAGI (reference sequence). The CDR3 covers 13 residues. The CDR3 nucleotides read TGTGCCAGCAGTTACTCGACGGGTTACGAGCAGTACTTC. Encoded protein: CASSYSTGYEQYF.

The CDR3 reads CSVEDSSYEQYF. The CDR3 DNA reads as TGCAGCGTTGAGGACAGTTCATACGAGCAGTACTTC. The J gene is TRBJ2-7, the V gene TRBV29-1; D is perhaps TRBD1 (6 bases). Germline CDR1 is SQVTM and CDR2 is ANQGSEA. With 3 bases removed from V and 4 bases from J, the gap between germline ends came to 10 bases. CDR3 size: 12 residues.

V gene TRBV29-1 combines with J gene TRBJ2-7; 8 nucleotides agree with TRBD1. The V gene's germline CDR1 is SQVTM and CDR2 ANQGSEA. With V trimmed by 4 bases and J by 2 bases, 7 bases remained unmatched. This CDR3 has 14 residues. CDR3: CSVARTGKPYEQYF. The CDR3 nucleotides read TGCAGCGTTGCCCGGACAGGGAAACCCTACGAGCAGTACTTC.

The rearrangement links TRBV6-1 to TRBJ2-1; 8 nucleotides match TRBD2. V gave up 0 bases and J gave up 4 bases; unmatched junction bases: 2. Germline V gene data show CDR1 as MNHNS and CDR2 as SASEGT. This CDR3 is built from 15 residues. The CDR3 DNA is TGTGCCAGCAGTGAAGCTGCGGGGGGATACAATGAGCAGTTCTTC. This gives the protein CASSEAAGGYNEQFF.

This clone has more than one count but fewer than ten. This CDR3 reads CASSSLDRAEQFF. The CDR3 nucleotides are TGTGCCAGCAGCTCCCTAGACAGGGCTGAGCAGTTCTTC. V usage is TRBV7-9 and J usage is TRBJ2-1; 7 nucleotides line up with TRBD1. The CDR3 consists of 13 residues. After removal of 4 bases from V and 9 bases from J, the junction contained 6 bases not matched to a gene. Germline V gives CDR1 SEHNR, CDR2 FQNEAQ (reference sequence).

The chain recombines TRBV7-6 with TRBJ2-5; D not resolved. Germline V gene lookup returns CDR1 SGHVS and CDR2 FNYEAQ. The CDR3 is made up of 11 amino acids. Trimming cost V 3 bases and J 6 bases, with 5 bases left between them. DNA of the CDR3: TGTGCCAGCAGCTTGGAAAAGACCCAGTACTTC. It specifies CASSLEKTQYF. The variable domain in full, with the rest retrieved from reference TRBV7-6 and TRBJ2-5, is GAGVSQSPRYKVTKRGQDVALRCDPISGHVSLYWYRQALGQGPEFLTYFNYEAQQDKSGLPNDRFSAERPEGSISTLTIQRTEQRDSAMYRCASSLEKTQYFGPGTRLLVL.

This rearrangement joins TRBV27 to TRBJ2-3; perhaps TRBD2 as D (6 bases). This CDR3 spans 13 amino acids. The V gene's germline CDR1 is MNHEY and CDR2 SMNVEV (reference sequence). Trimming left V 5 bases short and J 3 bases short, with 9 bases between. For the CDR3, the DNA is TGTGCCAGCAGTGGAGGGAATACAGATACGCAGTATTTT. As protein: CASSGGNTDTQYF.

This sequence joins TRBV6-5 and TRBJ1-2; 8 bases line up with TRBD1. Germline V lookup: CDR1 MNHEY, CDR2 SVGAGI. V lost 0 bases, J lost 0 bases, and 0 bases stayed unmatched. The CDR3 has 15 amino acids. CDR3 loop: CASSYSTGANYGYTF. The CDR3 nucleotides read TGTGCCAGCAGTTACTCGACAGGGGCTAACTATGGCTACACCTTC.

This clone was picked up a small number of times. The CDR3 DNA follows: TGTGCCAGCAGTTACGGAGGTGAGACTCAGCCCCAGCATTTT. It codes for CASSYGGETQPQHF. This sequence joins TRBV6-5 and TRBJ1-5; no reliable D call. The CDR3 loop spans 14 amino acids. V dropped 2 bases and J dropped 6 bases, with 11 bases sitting between them. The germline CDR1 and CDR2 sequences are MNHEY and SVGAGI.

J is TRBJ2-3 and V is TRBV5-6, with D perhaps TRBD1 (5 bases). The ends were cut back, 5 bases at V and 6 bases at J, with 16 bases in the middle. In germline, CDR1 is SGHDT, CDR2 YYEEEE. The CDR3 sequence is 14 residues long. The CDR3 loop reads CASRGSWTHDTQYF. CDR3 DNA sequence: TGTGCCAGCAGGGGGTCTTGGACACACGATACGCAGTATTTT.

V and J are TRBV10-3 and TRBJ2-1; D may correspond to TRBD1 or TRBD2 (5 bases each). V was trimmed by 3 bases and J by 9 bases, leaving 24 bases between them. The germline V gene encodes CDR1 ENHRY and CDR2 SYGVKD. This CDR3 is built from 17 residues. The DNA for the CDR3 is TGTGCCATCAGTGACCACGGGTCTCTCGGAGGTGGGGGTGAGCAGTTCTTC. Translation: CAISDHGSLGGGGEQFF.

The genes are TRBV6-5 and TRBJ2-6; the D gene could be TRBD1 or TRBD2 (5 bases each). Between the trimmed V and J ends, which lost 6 bases and 0 bases, there was a span of 9 bases. This CDR3 spans 15 amino acids. Germline values: CDR1 MNHEY, CDR2 SVGAGI. The CDR3 coding sequence is TGTGCCAGCAGCCCGGGGACCTCTGGGGCCAACGTCCTGACTTTC. Its translation: CASSPGTSGANVLTF.

V gene TRBV4-3 combines with J gene TRBJ2-3; D is ambiguous. Between the trimmed V and J ends, which lost 4 bases and 5 bases, there was a span of 10 bases. This CDR3 spans 13 amino acids. CDR1 is LGHNA and CDR2 is YSLEER in the germline V gene. CDR3 in amino acids: CASSRTIGDTQYF. As DNA, the CDR3 is TGCGCCAGCAGCCGCACGATAGGAGATACGCAGTATTTT.

The CDR3 spells CASSEAGLGGTQPQHF. DNA for the CDR3: TGTGCCAGCAGTGAAGCTGGGTTGGGGGGCACTCAGCCCCAGCATTTT. The V gene is TRBV2, the J gene TRBJ1-5, with D possibly matching TRBD1 (6 bases). With 0 bases removed from V and 6 bases from J, the gap between germline ends came to 15 bases. CDR3 size: 16 residues. The V gene's germline CDR1 is SNHLY and CDR2 FYNNEI.

The chain recombines TRBV9 with TRBJ2-7; no firm D call. The V gene lost 0 bases and the J gene lost 5 bases, with 12 bases spanning the gap. The V gene's germline CDR1 is SGDLS and CDR2 YYNGEE. This CDR3 has 14 amino acids. CDR3 in DNA: TGTGCCAGCAGCGTAGGTCCCAGGAACGACGAGCAGTACTTC. It yields the protein CASSVGPRNDEQYF.